This TCR beta chain was sequenced in a study of T cell responses to AZD1222 COVID-19 vaccine. Study-level findings and limits: The number of AZD1222 recipients seropositive at baseline was only five to seven.

TCRdb keeps only in-frame clones here, not all; method: immunoSEQ multiplex PCR. Altogether 90,000 or so clones are present, about 89% being singletons, with the ten largest covering roughly 2.5%. Germline assignment: CDR1 MNHEY and CDR2 SMNVEV (reference sequence). Between the trimmed V and J ends, which lost 7 bases and 2 bases, there was a span of 15 bases. The CDR3 runs 14 residues. For this clone: The target antigen is unknown.

This TCR derives from an adult in good health. Sequencing used peripheral blood, obtained on day 0 of AZD1222 vaccination. The chain is built from TRBV27 and TRBJ2-7, with D possibly being TRBD2 (6 bases). CDR3 in amino acids: CASKPGLITYEQYF. CDR3 nucleotides: TGTGCCAGCAAGCCGGGACTGATAACCTACGAGCAGTACTTC.